The 21 T cell receptor beta chains below were found in one sample sequenced in a study of T cells after yellow fever vaccination. TCRdb itself ran the 5' RACE reads through MiXCR, one entry per CDR3 protein. This table holds under 200,000 distinct CDR3 sequences, approximately 10% found once. This sample comprised CD8+ T cells sorted from PBMCs, obtained 15 days after the yellow fever booster vaccination. The source is a young man who received the YFV17D yellow fever vaccine.

The genes are TRBV12-3 or TRBV12-4 and TRBJ2-1; D call uncertain. Trimming cost V 7 bases and J 3 bases, with 10 bases left between them. The CDR3 consists of 13 residues. The chain's CDR3 is CASTPRDYNEQFF. In nucleotides, the CDR3 is TGTGCCAGCACCCCTAGGGACTACAATGAGCAGTTCTTC.

The rearrangement links TRBV4-2 to TRBJ1-1; unclear D gene. CDR3 length: 16 amino acids. The V end was cut by 3 bases, the J end by 6 bases, with 20 bases between. Per the germline V gene, CDR1 is LGHNA and CDR2 is YNFKEQ. CDR3 DNA sequence: TGTGCCAGCAGCCAGCCCGGTGCCGGGCGGGTGGCTGAAGCTTTCTTT. Encoded protein: CASSQPGAGRVAEAFF.

The chain links TRBV19 to TRBJ1-2, with 8 bases lining up with TRBD1. The trim removed 2 bases at V and 6 bases at J, leaving 2 bases unmatched. CDR3 size: 13 residues. Per germline, CDR1 LNHDA and CDR2 SQIVND (reference sequence). CDR3 in amino acids: CASSIRTGHGYTF. The CDR3 bases are TGTGCCAGTAGTATAAGGACAGGGCATGGCTACACCTTC.

The chain combines TRBV14 with TRBJ1-1; D is unresolved. This CDR3 comprises 12 residues. V lost 1 base to trimming and J lost 8 bases, with 8 bases between them. CDR1 and CDR2 (germline): SGHDN, FVKESK. Here the CDR3 DNA reads TGTGCCAGCAGCCAAGTCTTGGCGGAAGCTTTCTTT. Its translation is CASSQVLAEAFF.

This chain joins TRBV9 and TRBJ1-2; D unclear. The V gene's germline CDR1 is SGDLS and CDR2 YYNGEE. The CDR3 is 11 residues long. V lost 4 bases to trimming and J lost 5 bases, with 6 bases between them. In nucleotides, the CDR3 is TGTGCCAGCAGCATGAATTATGGCTACACCTTC. It specifies CASSMNYGYTF.

This clonotype was counted a few times. The V and J genes are TRBV6-2 or TRBV6-3 and TRBJ2-7; a possible D gene is TRBD2 (6 bases). This CDR3 has 17 residues. Germline CDR1 and CDR2: MNHEY and SVGEGT. Trimming took 4 bases from V and 4 from J, leaving 23 bases between them. For the CDR3, the DNA is TGTGCCAGCAGTTTAAGCCACCCCGGGACTGGAGAATACGAGCAGTACGTC. Protein sequence: CASSLSHPGTGEYEQYV.

The chain joins TRBV6-5 to TRBJ2-7; 9 bases line up with TRBD1. V gave up 6 bases and J gave up 0 bases; unmatched junction bases: 9. CDR1 is MNHEY and CDR2 is SVGAGI in the germline V gene. The CDR3 runs to 16 residues. CDR3 loop: CASSPSTGGASYEQYF. Here the CDR3 DNA reads TGTGCCAGCAGCCCCTCCACAGGGGGCGCCTCCTACGAGCAGTACTTC.

The chain is built from TRBV27 and TRBJ2-7, with D perhaps matching TRBD2 (5 bases). This CDR3 has 12 amino acids. The germline gives CDR1 MNHEY, CDR2 SMNVEV (reference sequence). Between the trimmed V and J ends, which lost 6 bases and 3 bases, there was a span of 9 bases. The CDR3 nucleotides read TGTGCCAGCAGGCAACTAGGCTACGAGCAGTACGTC. Its protein is CASRQLGYEQYV.

This clonotype was seen only a few times. The V gene is TRBV13, the J gene TRBJ2-5, with 8 bases aligning to TRBD1. Germline CDR1 reads PRHDT; CDR2 reads FYEKMQ (reference sequence). This CDR3 has 15 residues. V shed 5 bases and J 6 bases; nucleotides not matched to a gene: 11. The CDR3 is CASSEPGQGRKTQYF. DNA of the CDR3: TGTGCCAGCAGCGAACCTGGACAGGGACGGAAGACCCAGTACTTC.

This sequence joins TRBV4-3 and TRBJ2-3, with D possibly being TRBD2 (6 bases). The CDR3 covers 17 residues. The ends were cut back, 0 bases at V and 0 bases at J, with 13 bases in the middle. Germline V gene data show CDR1 as LGHNA and CDR2 as YSLEER. The CDR3 sequence is CASSQDPAGTSTDTQYF. In nucleotides, the CDR3 is TGCGCCAGCAGCCAAGATCCGGCGGGGACTAGCACAGATACGCAGTATTTT.

The chain joins TRBV6-5 to TRBJ2-3, with 12 bases identical to TRBD2. The V gene's germline CDR1 is MNHEY and CDR2 SVGAGI. V shed 4 bases and J 14 bases; nucleotides not matched to a gene: 16. The CDR3 runs to 16 residues. The CDR3 DNA sequence: TGTGCCAGCAGTTCACTCCCGACTAGCGGGGGTGGGACGGGGTATTTT. Translation gives CASSSLPTSGGGTGYF.

This clonotype appeared a few times. The rearrangement joins TRBV4-1 to TRBJ2-3; tentative D call: TRBD2 (7 bases). Trimming stripped 1 base from V and 3 bases from J, with 14 bases between. CDR3 size: 16 residues. In germline, CDR1 is MGHRA, CDR2 YSYEKL. The CDR3 nucleotides read TGCGCCAGCAGCCAAGCTGGGGGGGCAGGGACAGATACGCAGTATTTT. This codes for CASSQAGGAGTDTQYF.

The chain is built from TRBV29-1 and TRBJ1-2; 7 bases are a match to TRBD1. This CDR3 is 14 amino acids long. Per the germline V gene, CDR1 is SQVTM and CDR2 is ANQGSEA. V shed 7 bases, J shed 7 bases, and the junction held 15 bases outside the gene matches. As DNA, the CDR3 is TGCAGCGCCTCGGACAGGAGGGAAGGGACTGGCTACACCTTC. As protein: CSASDRREGTGYTF. The variable domain in full, completed from reference TRBV29-1 and TRBJ1-2, reads SAVISQKPSRDICQRGTSLTIQCQVDSQVTMMFWYRQQPGQSLTLIATANQGSEATYESGFVIDKFPISRPNLTFSTLTVSNMSPEDSSIYLCSASDRREGTGYTFGSGTRLTVV.

This clonotype has a handful of counts. The CDR3 DNA reads as TGTGCCAGCAGTCGGACAGTGGGGAACACTGAAGCTTTCTTT. Encoded protein: CASSRTVGNTEAFF. The chain combines TRBV6-6 with TRBJ1-1; D might be TRBD1 (6 bases). V was clipped by 5 bases and J by 1 base, with 11 bases between them. The germline gives CDR1 MNHNY, CDR2 SVGAGI (reference sequence). The CDR3 totals 14 residues.

This clonotype was seen a few times. The chain links TRBV15 to TRBJ2-5, with D possibly matching TRBD2 (6 bases). The CDR3 covers 15 residues. Trimming removed 0 bases from V and 1 base from J, with 9 bases in between. CDR1 is LNHNV, CDR2 YYDKDF, per germline (reference sequence). CDR3 coding DNA: TGTGCCACCAGCAGAGATTGGACTACCCAAGAGACCCAGTACTTC. Its protein is CATSRDWTTQETQYF. Full variable domain (missing parts from reference TRBV15 and TRBJ2-5): DAMVIQNPRYQVTQFGKPVTLSCSQTLNHNVMYWYQQKSSQAPKLLFHYYDKDFNNEADTPDNFQSRRPNTSFCFLDIRSPGLGDTAMYLCATSRDWTTQETQYFGPGTRLLVL.

This chain connects TRBV20-1 to TRBJ2-7, with a weak D call TRBD1 (5 bases). Germline V gives CDR1 DFQATT, CDR2 SNEGSKA (reference sequence). The CDR3 length is 14 residues. V was trimmed by 3 bases and J by 1 base, leaving 13 bases between them. CDR3: CSASPRTLSYEQYF. In DNA form, the CDR3 reads TGCAGTGCTAGCCCTAGGACACTATCCTACGAGCAGTACTTC.

The chain is built from TRBV27 and TRBJ2-1; D is possibly TRBD1 (5 bases). This CDR3 has 13 residues. V lost 5 bases, J lost 9 bases, and 14 bases lay in between. Germline V gene data show CDR1 as MNHEY and CDR2 as SMNVEV (reference sequence). The DNA for the CDR3 is TGTGCCAGCAGTCTCCTTGGGGCGAGTGAGCAGTTCTTC. It is translated as CASSLLGASEQFF.

This clonotype was picked up many times. The CDR3 DNA sequence: TGCGCCAGCAGCTGCCGGACAGCCGAATTCGGGGAGCTGTTTTTT. Protein product: CASSCRTAEFGELFF. The gene calls are TRBV4-3 and TRBJ2-2; possible D gene TRBD1, 6 bases. V was pared by 5 bases and J by 7 bases, with 17 bases between. Germline V gene sequence: CDR1 LGHNA, CDR2 YSLEER. This CDR3 is built from 15 residues.

The chain recombines TRBV27 with TRBJ2-3, with D perhaps matching TRBD1 (5 bases). The CDR3 is 16 residues long. Trimming stripped 5 bases from V and 4 bases from J, with 19 bases between. Germline V CDR1 and CDR2: MNHEY, SMNVEV (reference sequence). CDR3 sequence: CASSTSGHITSDTQYF. DNA for the CDR3: TGTGCCAGCAGTACCTCAGGGCACATCACCTCAGATACGCAGTATTTT.

This clonotype has a handful of counts. The chain uses TRBV6-5 and TRBJ1-6; no definite D call. The V and J ends lost 6 bases and 7 bases respectively, with 10 bases between them. This CDR3 is 13 amino acids long. Germline V CDR1 and CDR2: MNHEY, SVGAGI. DNA of the CDR3: TGTGCCAGCAGGAGTGGCGCGAATTCACCCCTCCACTTT. This translates into CASRSGANSPLHF.

The J gene is TRBJ1-1, the V gene TRBV18; perhaps TRBD1 as D (5 bases). Germline V lookup: CDR1 KGHSH, CDR2 LQKENI. The CDR3 extends over 12 amino acids. V gave up 3 bases and J gave up 6 bases, with 8 bases separating them. CDR3 nucleotide sequence: TGTGCCAGCTCACCGGGGGGGTCTGAAGCTTTCTTT. Its protein product is CASSPGGSEAFF.